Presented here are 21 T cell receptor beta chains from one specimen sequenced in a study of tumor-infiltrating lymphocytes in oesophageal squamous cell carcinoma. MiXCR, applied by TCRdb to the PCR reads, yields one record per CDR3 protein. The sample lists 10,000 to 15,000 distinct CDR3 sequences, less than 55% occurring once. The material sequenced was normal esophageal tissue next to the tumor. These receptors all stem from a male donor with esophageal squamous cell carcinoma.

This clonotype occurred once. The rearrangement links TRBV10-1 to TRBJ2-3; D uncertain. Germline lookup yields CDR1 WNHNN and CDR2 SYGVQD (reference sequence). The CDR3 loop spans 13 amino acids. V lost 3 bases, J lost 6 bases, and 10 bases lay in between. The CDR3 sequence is CASSDRALDTQYF. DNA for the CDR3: TGCGCCAGCAGTGACCGGGCCTTGGATACGCAGTATTTT.

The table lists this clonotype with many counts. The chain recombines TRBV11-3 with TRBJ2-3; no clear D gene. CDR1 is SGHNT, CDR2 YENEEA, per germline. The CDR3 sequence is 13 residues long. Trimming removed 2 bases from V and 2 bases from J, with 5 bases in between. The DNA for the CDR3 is TGTGCCAGCAGCTTATCGTCCACAGATACGCAGTATTTT. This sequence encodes CASSLSSTDTQYF.

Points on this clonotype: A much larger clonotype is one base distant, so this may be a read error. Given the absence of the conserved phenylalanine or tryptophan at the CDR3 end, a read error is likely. The CDR3 region is CASSFGQFYEQYL. CDR3 in DNA: TGTGCCAGCAGTTTCGGGCAGTTCTACGAGCAGTACTTA. The V and J genes are TRBV28 and TRBJ2-7; no definite D call. Germline CDR1 reads MDHEN; CDR2 reads SYDVKM. The CDR3 is 13 amino acids. The V and J ends lost 3 bases and 3 bases respectively, with 9 bases between them.

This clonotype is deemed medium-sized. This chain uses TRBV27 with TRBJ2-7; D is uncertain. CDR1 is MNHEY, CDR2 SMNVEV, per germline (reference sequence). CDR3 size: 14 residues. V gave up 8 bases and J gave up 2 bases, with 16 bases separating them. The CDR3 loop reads CASSRGDNTYEQYF. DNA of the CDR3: TGTGCCAGCTCTCGAGGCGACAACACCTACGAGCAGTACTTC.

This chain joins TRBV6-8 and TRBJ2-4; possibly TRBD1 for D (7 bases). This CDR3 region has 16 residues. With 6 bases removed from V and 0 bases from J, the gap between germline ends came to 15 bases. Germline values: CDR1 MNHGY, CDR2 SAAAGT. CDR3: CASRGGQKLAKNIQYF. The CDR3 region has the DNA TGTGCCAGCAGGGGGGGACAGAAGCTAGCCAAAAACATTCAGTACTTC.

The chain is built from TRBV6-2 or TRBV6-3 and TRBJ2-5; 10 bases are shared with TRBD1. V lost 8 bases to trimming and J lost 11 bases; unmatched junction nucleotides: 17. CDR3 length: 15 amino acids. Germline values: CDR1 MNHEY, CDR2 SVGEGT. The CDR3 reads CASWSGTGVNNEQYF. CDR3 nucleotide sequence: TGTGCCAGCTGGTCCGGGACAGGGGTTAACAATGAGCAGTACTTC.

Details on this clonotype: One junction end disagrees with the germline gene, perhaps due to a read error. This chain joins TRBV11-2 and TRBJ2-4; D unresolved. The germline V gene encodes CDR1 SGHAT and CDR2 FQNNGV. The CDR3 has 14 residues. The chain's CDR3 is CASSLVGNNSPLHF. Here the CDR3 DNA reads TGTGCCAGCAGCTTAGTCGGAAATAATTCACCCCTCCACTTC.

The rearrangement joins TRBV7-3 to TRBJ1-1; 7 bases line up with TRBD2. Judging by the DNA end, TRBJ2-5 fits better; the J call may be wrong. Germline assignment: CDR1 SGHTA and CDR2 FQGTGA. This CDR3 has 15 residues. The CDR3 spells CASSLRGGIRETQYF. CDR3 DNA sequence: TGTGCCAGCAGCTTAAGGGGGGGGATTCGAGAGACCCAGTACTTC.

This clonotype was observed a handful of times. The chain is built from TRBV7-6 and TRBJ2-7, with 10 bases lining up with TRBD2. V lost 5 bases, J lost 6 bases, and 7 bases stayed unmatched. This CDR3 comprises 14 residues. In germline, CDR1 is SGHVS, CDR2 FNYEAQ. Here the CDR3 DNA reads TGTGCCAGCAGCCCCCCCGGGACTAGCGTCGAGCAGTACTTC. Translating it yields CASSPPGTSVEQYF.

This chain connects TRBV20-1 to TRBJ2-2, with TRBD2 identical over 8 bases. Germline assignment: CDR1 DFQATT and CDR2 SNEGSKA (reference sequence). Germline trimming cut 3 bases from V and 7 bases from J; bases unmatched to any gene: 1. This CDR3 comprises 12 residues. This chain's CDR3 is CSASGRGGELFF. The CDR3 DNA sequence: TGCAGTGCTAGCGGGAGGGGCGGGGAGCTGTTTTTT.

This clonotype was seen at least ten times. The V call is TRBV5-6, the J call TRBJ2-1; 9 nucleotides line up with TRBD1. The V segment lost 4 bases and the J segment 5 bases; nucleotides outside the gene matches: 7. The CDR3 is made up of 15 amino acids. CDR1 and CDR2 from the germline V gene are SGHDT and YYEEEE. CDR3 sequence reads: CASSLRDRVDNEQFF. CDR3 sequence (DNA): TGTGCCAGCAGCCTCCGGGACAGGGTAGACAATGAGCAGTTCTTC.

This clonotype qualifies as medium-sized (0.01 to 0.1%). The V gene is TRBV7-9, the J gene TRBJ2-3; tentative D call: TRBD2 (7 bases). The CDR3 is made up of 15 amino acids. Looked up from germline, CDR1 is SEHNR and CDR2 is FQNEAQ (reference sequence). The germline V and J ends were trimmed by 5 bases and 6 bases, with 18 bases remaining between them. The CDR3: CASSVKGGAPDTQYF. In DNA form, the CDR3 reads TGTGCCAGCAGCGTAAAAGGGGGGGCCCCGGATACGCAGTATTTT. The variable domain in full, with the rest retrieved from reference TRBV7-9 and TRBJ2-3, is DTGVSQNPRHKITKRGQNVTFRCDPISEHNRLYWYRQTLGQGPEFLTYFQNEAQLEKSRLLSDRFSAERPKGSFSTLEIQRTEQGDSAMYLCASSVKGGAPDTQYFGPGTRLTVL.

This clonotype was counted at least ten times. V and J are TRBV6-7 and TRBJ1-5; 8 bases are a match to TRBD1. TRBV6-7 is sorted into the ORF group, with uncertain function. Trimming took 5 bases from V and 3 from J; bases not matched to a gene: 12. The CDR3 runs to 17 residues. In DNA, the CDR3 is TGTGCCAGCAGTCTCCGCCGGGACAGGCTCTTCAATCAGCCCCAGCATTTT. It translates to CASSLRRDRLFNQPQHF.

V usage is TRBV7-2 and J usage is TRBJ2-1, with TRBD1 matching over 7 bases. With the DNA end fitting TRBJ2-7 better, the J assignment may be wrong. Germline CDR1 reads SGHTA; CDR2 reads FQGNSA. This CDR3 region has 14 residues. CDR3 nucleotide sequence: TGTGCCAGCAGCTTAGAACAGGGGCCCTACGAGCAGTACTTC. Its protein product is CASSLEQGPYEQYF.

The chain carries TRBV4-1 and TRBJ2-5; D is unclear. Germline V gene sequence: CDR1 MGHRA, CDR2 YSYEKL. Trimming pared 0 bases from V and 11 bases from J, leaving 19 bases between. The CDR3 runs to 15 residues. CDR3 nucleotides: TGCGCCAGCAGCCAAGAGGTTGTAGGCCTGGGTGAGCAGTACTTC. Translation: CASSQEVVGLGEQYF.

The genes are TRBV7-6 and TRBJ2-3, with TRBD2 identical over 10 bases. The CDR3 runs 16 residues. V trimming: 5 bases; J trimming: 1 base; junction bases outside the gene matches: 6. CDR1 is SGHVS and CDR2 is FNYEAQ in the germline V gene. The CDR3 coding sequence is TGTGCCAGCAGCACCGCTAGCGGGGGAGGCACAGATACGCAGTATTTT. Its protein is CASSTASGGGTDTQYF.

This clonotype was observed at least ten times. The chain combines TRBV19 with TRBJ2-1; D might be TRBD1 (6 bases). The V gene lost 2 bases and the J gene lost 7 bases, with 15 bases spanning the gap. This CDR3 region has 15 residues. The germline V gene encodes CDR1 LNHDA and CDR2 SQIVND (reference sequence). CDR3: CASSIIQQGRNEQFF. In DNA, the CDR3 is TGTGCCAGTAGTATAATCCAACAGGGTAGGAATGAGCAGTTCTTC.

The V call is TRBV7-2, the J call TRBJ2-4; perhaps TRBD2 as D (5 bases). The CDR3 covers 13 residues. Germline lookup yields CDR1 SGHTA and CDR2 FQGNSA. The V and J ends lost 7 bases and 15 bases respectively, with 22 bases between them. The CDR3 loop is CASTEQNTGELYF. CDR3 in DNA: TGTGCCAGCACGGAGCAAAACACCGGGGAGCTGTACTTC. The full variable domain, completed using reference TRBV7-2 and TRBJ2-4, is GAGVSQSPSNKVTEKGKDVELRCDPISGHTALYWYRQSLGQGLEFLIYFQGNSAPDKSGLPSDRFSAERTGGSVSTLTIQRTQQEDSAVYLCASTEQNTGELYFGAGTRLSVL.

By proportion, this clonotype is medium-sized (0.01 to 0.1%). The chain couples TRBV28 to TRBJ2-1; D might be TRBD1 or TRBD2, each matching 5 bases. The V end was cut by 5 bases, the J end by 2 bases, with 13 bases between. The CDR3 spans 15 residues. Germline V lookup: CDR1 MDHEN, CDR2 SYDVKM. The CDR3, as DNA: TGTGCCAGCAGTCTAGGGACGAAAGCCTACAATGAGCAGTTCTTC. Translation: CASSLGTKAYNEQFF.

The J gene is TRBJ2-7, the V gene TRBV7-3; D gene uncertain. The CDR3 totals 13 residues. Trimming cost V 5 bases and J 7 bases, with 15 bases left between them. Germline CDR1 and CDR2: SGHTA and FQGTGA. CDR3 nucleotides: TGTGCCAGCAGCGAAAGTCAGTACAATGAGCAGTACTTC. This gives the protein CASSESQYNEQYF.

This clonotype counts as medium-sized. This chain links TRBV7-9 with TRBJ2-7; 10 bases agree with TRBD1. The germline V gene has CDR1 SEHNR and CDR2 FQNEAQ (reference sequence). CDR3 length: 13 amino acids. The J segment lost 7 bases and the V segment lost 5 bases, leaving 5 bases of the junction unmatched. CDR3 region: CASSGTGVWEQYF. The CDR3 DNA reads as TGTGCCAGCAGCGGGACAGGGGTGTGGGAGCAGTACTTC.